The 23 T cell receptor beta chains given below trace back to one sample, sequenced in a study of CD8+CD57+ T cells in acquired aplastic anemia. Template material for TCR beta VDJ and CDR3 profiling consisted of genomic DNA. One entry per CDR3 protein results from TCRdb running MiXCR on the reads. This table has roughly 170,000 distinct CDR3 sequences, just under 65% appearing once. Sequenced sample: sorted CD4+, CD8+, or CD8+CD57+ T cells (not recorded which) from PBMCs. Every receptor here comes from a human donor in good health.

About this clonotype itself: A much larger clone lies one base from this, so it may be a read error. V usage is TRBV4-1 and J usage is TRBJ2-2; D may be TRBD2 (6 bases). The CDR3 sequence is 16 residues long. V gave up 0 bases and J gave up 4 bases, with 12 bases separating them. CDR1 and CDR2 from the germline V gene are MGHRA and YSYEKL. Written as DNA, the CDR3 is TGCGCCAGCAGCCAAGAAGGAGGGGAGAGCACCGGGGAGCTGTTTTTT. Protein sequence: CASSQEGGESTGELFF.

The CDR3 region has the DNA TGTGCCAGCAGCTCAGAGGGGGGATTACAGTTCTTC. It translates to CASSSEGGLQFF. This sequence joins TRBV11-2 and TRBJ2-1, with D perhaps being TRBD1 or TRBD2 (6 bases each). Trimming pared 4 bases from V and 13 bases from J, leaving 14 bases between. The V gene's germline CDR1 is SGHAT and CDR2 FQNNGV. The length of the CDR3 is 12 residues.

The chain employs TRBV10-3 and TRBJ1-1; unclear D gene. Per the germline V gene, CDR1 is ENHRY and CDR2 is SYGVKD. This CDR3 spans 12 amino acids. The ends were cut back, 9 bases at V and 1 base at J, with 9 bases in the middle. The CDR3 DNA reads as TGTGCCATTCGGGGAGGGAACACTGAAGCTTTCTTT. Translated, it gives CAIRGGNTEAFF.

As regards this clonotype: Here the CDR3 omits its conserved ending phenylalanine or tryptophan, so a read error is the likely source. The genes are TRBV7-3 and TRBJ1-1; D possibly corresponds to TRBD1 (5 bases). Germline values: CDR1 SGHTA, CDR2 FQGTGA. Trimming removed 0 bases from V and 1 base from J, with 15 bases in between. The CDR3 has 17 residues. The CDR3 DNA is TGTGCCAGCAGCTTAACGGCAGGGCTAAATAGGAACACTGAAGCTTTCGTT. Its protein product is CASSLTAGLNRNTEAFV.

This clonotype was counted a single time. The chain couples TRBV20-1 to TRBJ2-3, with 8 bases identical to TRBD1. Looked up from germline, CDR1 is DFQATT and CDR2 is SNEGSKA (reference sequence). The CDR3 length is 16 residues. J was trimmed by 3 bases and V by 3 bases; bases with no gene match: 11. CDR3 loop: CSARWEQGDGTDTQYF. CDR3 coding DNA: TGCAGTGCTAGGTGGGAACAGGGGGACGGGACAGATACGCAGTATTTT.

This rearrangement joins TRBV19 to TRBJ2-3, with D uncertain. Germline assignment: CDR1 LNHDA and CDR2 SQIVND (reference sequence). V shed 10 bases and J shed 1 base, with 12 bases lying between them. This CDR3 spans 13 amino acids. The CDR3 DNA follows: TGTGCCACCGTAATCAGCGGCACAGATACGCAGTATTTT. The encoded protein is CATVISGTDTQYF. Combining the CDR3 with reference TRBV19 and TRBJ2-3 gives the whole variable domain DGGITQSPKYLFRKEGQNVTLSCEQNLNHDAMYWYRQDPGQGLRLIYYSQIVNDFQKGDIAEGYSVSREKKESFPLTVTSAQKNPTAFYLCATVISGTDTQYFGPGTRLTVL.

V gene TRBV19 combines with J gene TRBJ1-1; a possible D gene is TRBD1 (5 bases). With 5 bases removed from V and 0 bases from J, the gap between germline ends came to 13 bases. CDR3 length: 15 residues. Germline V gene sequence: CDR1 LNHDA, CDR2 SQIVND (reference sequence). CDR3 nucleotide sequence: TGTGCCAGTAGTGACCAGGGACCGATGAACACTGAAGCTTTCTTT. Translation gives CASSDQGPMNTEAFF.

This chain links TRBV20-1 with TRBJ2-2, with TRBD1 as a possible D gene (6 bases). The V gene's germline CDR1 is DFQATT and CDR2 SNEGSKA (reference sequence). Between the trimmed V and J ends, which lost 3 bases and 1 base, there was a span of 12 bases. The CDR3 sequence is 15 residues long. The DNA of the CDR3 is TGCAGTGCTAGTCACGGACAGAAGAACACCGGGGAGCTGTTTTTT. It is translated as CSASHGQKNTGELFF.

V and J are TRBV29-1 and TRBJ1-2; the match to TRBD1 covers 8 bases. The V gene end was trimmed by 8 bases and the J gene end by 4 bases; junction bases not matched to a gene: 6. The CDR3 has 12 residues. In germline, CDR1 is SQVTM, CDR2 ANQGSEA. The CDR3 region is CSIGTGFYGYTF. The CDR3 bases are TGCAGCATAGGGACAGGCTTCTATGGCTACACCTTC. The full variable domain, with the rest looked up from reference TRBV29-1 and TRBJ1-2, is SAVISQKPSRDICQRGTSLTIQCQVDSQVTMMFWYRQQPGQSLTLIATANQGSEATYESGFVIDKFPISRPNLTFSTLTVSNMSPEDSSIYLCSIGTGFYGYTFGSGTRLTVV.

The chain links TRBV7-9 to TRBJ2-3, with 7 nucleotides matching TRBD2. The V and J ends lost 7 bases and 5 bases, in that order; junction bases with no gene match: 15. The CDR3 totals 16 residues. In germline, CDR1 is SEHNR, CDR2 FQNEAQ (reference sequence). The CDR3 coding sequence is TGTGCCAGCACCCCCGGGAGGCCCGACGGGGGAGATACGCAGTATTTT. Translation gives CASTPGRPDGGDTQYF.

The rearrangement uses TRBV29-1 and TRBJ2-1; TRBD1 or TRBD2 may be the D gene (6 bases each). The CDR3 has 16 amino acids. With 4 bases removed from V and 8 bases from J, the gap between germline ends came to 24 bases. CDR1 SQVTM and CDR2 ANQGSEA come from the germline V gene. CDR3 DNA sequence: TGCAGCGTTGTTAGCTTATCACCGGGGGCGCGGGATGAGCAGTTCTTC. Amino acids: CSVVSLSPGARDEQFF.

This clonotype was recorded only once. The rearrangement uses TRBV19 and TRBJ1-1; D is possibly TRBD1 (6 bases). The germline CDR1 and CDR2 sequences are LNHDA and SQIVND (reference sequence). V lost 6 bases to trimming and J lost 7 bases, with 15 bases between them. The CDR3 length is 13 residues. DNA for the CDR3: TGTGCCAGTAGCATGGGGACATTTGGTGAAGCTTTCTTT. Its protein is CASSMGTFGEAFF.

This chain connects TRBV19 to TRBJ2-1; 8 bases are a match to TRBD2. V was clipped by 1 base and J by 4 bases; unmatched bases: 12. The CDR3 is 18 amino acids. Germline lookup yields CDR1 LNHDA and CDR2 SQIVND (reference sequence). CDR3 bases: TGTGCCAGTAGTATAGGTCGCGGGAGGAGCGGACCTTACAATGAGCAGTTCTTC. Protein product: CASSIGRGRSGPYNEQFF. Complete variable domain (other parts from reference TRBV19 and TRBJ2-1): DGGITQSPKYLFRKEGQNVTLSCEQNLNHDAMYWYRQDPGQGLRLIYYSQIVNDFQKGDIAEGYSVSREKKESFPLTVTSAQKNPTAFYLCASSIGRGRSGPYNEQFFGPGTRLTVL.

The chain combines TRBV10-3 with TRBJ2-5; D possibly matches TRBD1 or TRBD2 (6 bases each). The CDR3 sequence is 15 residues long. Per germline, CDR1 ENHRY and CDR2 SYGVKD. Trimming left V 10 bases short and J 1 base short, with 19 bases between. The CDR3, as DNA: TGTGCCAGCAGGGGCCTACCGGGAGCCCAAGAGACCCAGTACTTC. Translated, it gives CASRGLPGAQETQYF.

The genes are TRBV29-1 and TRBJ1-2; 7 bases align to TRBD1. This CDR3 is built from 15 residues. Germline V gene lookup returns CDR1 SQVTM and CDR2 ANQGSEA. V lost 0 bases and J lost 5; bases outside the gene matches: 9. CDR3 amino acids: CSVEEGTVAGYGYTF. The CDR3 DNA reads TGCAGCGTTGAAGAAGGGACAGTAGCGGGGTATGGCTACACCTTC.

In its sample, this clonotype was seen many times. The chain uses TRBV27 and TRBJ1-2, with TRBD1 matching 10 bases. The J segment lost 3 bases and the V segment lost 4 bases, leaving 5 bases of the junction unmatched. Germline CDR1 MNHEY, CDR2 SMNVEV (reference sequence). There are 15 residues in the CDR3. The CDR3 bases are TGTGCCAGCAGTTCGGGACAGGGGACCGACTATGGCTACACCTTC. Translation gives CASSSGQGTDYGYTF.

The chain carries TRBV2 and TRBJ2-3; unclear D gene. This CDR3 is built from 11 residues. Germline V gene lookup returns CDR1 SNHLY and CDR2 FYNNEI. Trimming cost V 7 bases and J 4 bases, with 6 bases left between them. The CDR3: CASTTSDTQYF. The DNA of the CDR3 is TGTGCCAGCACAACGTCAGATACGCAGTATTTT.

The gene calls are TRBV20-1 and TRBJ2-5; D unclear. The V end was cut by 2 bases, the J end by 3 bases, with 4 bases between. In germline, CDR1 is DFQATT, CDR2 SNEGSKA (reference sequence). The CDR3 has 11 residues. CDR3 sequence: CSARLKETQYF. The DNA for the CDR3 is TGCAGTGCTAGATTAAAAGAGACCCAGTACTTC.

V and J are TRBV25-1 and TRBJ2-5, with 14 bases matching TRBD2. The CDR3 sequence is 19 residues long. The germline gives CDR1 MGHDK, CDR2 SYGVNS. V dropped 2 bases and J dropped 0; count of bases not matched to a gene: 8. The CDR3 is CASSELGLAGEIDQETQYF. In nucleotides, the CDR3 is TGTGCCAGCAGTGAACTGGGACTAGCGGGAGAGATTGACCAAGAGACCCAGTACTTC.

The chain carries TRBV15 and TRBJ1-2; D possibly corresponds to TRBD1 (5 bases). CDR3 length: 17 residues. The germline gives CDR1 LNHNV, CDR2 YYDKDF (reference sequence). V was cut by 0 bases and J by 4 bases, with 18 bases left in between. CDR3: CATSREYGDLRAYGYTF. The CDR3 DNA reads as TGTGCCACCAGCAGAGAATACGGGGACCTAAGGGCCTATGGCTACACCTTC. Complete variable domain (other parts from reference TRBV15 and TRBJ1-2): DAMVIQNPRYQVTQFGKPVTLSCSQTLNHNVMYWYQQKSSQAPKLLFHYYDKDFNNEADTPDNFQSRRPNTSFCFLDIRSPGLGDTAMYLCATSREYGDLRAYGYTFGSGTRLTVV.

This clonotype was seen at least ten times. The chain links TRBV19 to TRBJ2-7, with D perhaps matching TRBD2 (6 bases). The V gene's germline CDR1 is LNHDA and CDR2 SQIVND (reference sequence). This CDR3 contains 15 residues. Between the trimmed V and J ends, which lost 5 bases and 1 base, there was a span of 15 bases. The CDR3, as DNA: TGTGCCAGTAGTTCGAGACTAGAAGCATCCTACGAGCAGTACTTC. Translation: CASSSRLEASYEQYF.

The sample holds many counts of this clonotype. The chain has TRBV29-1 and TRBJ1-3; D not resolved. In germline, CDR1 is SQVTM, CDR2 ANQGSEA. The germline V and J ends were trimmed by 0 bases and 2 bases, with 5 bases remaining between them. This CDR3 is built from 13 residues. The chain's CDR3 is CSVEEVTGNTIYF. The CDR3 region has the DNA TGCAGCGTTGAAGAGGTCACTGGAAACACCATATATTTT.

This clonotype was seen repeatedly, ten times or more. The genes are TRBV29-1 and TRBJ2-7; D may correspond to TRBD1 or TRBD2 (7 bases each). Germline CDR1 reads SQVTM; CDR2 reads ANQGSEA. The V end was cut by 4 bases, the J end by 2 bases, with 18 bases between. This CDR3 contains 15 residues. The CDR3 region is CSVVREGQGAYEQYF. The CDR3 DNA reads TGCAGCGTTGTGAGGGAGGGCCAGGGGGCCTACGAGCAGTACTTC.